This T cell receptor beta chain derives from a study of blood T cells in healthy people across ages. General study findings and limits: When set beside aged donors, long-lived donors presented more naive CD4+ cells and higher diversity.

Using a J-beta primer mix together with a sample-barcoded 5' primer, a second PCR was run for roughly 6 to 12 cycles. TCRdb analysed the 5' RACE reads with MiXCR anew, one entry per CDR3 protein. The sample has about 1.4 million distinct CDR3 sequences; 45% to 70% are singletons. This clonotype turned up a few times. Its cognate antigen is unknown. The sample comprised blood. This clonotype originated in a young man in good health.

The CDR3 region has the DNA TGTGCCAGCAGTCCTGGACCGGTTTATAGCAATCAGCCCCAGCATTTT. Amino acids: CASSPGPVYSNQPQHF. This rearrangement joins TRBV12-3 or TRBV12-4 to TRBJ1-5; D remains unclear. This CDR3 has 16 residues. The V gene lost 5 bases and the J gene lost 0 bases, with 14 bases spanning the gap.